The entry below describes one T cell receptor (beta chain). Antigen specificity is unknown. The germline gives CDR1 SGHNT, CDR2 YYREEE (reference sequence). The CDR3 has 16 residues. Assay used: immunoSEQ multiplex PCR; TCRdb lists only in-frame clones, some missing. The sample has roughly 65,000 clones, about 82% seen once; the top ten hold approximately 10%. This sample stems from a study of OX40 agonist ivuxolimab in advanced cancers. Study-wide findings and caveats: In general, CD8+ T cells held more expanded clones than CD4+ did, on average.

Blood specimens came from baseline, cycle 4 day 1, and cycle 7 day 1. This receptor was identified in an adult with an advanced solid tumor such as melanoma, head and neck, liver or kidney cancer. V is TRBV5-4 and J is TRBJ2-5, with D tentatively TRBD2 (6 bases). The closer fit of TRBJ2-7 to the DNA end suggests the J call may be wrong. The source was CD4+ or CD8+ T cells sorted from blood, collected in a trial of the OX40 agonist ivuxolimab. The CDR3 sequence: CASSPPGTRGAYEQYF. The CDR3 DNA reads as TGTGCCAGCAGCCCTCCCGGGACTCGAGGGGCCTACGAGCAGTACTTC.